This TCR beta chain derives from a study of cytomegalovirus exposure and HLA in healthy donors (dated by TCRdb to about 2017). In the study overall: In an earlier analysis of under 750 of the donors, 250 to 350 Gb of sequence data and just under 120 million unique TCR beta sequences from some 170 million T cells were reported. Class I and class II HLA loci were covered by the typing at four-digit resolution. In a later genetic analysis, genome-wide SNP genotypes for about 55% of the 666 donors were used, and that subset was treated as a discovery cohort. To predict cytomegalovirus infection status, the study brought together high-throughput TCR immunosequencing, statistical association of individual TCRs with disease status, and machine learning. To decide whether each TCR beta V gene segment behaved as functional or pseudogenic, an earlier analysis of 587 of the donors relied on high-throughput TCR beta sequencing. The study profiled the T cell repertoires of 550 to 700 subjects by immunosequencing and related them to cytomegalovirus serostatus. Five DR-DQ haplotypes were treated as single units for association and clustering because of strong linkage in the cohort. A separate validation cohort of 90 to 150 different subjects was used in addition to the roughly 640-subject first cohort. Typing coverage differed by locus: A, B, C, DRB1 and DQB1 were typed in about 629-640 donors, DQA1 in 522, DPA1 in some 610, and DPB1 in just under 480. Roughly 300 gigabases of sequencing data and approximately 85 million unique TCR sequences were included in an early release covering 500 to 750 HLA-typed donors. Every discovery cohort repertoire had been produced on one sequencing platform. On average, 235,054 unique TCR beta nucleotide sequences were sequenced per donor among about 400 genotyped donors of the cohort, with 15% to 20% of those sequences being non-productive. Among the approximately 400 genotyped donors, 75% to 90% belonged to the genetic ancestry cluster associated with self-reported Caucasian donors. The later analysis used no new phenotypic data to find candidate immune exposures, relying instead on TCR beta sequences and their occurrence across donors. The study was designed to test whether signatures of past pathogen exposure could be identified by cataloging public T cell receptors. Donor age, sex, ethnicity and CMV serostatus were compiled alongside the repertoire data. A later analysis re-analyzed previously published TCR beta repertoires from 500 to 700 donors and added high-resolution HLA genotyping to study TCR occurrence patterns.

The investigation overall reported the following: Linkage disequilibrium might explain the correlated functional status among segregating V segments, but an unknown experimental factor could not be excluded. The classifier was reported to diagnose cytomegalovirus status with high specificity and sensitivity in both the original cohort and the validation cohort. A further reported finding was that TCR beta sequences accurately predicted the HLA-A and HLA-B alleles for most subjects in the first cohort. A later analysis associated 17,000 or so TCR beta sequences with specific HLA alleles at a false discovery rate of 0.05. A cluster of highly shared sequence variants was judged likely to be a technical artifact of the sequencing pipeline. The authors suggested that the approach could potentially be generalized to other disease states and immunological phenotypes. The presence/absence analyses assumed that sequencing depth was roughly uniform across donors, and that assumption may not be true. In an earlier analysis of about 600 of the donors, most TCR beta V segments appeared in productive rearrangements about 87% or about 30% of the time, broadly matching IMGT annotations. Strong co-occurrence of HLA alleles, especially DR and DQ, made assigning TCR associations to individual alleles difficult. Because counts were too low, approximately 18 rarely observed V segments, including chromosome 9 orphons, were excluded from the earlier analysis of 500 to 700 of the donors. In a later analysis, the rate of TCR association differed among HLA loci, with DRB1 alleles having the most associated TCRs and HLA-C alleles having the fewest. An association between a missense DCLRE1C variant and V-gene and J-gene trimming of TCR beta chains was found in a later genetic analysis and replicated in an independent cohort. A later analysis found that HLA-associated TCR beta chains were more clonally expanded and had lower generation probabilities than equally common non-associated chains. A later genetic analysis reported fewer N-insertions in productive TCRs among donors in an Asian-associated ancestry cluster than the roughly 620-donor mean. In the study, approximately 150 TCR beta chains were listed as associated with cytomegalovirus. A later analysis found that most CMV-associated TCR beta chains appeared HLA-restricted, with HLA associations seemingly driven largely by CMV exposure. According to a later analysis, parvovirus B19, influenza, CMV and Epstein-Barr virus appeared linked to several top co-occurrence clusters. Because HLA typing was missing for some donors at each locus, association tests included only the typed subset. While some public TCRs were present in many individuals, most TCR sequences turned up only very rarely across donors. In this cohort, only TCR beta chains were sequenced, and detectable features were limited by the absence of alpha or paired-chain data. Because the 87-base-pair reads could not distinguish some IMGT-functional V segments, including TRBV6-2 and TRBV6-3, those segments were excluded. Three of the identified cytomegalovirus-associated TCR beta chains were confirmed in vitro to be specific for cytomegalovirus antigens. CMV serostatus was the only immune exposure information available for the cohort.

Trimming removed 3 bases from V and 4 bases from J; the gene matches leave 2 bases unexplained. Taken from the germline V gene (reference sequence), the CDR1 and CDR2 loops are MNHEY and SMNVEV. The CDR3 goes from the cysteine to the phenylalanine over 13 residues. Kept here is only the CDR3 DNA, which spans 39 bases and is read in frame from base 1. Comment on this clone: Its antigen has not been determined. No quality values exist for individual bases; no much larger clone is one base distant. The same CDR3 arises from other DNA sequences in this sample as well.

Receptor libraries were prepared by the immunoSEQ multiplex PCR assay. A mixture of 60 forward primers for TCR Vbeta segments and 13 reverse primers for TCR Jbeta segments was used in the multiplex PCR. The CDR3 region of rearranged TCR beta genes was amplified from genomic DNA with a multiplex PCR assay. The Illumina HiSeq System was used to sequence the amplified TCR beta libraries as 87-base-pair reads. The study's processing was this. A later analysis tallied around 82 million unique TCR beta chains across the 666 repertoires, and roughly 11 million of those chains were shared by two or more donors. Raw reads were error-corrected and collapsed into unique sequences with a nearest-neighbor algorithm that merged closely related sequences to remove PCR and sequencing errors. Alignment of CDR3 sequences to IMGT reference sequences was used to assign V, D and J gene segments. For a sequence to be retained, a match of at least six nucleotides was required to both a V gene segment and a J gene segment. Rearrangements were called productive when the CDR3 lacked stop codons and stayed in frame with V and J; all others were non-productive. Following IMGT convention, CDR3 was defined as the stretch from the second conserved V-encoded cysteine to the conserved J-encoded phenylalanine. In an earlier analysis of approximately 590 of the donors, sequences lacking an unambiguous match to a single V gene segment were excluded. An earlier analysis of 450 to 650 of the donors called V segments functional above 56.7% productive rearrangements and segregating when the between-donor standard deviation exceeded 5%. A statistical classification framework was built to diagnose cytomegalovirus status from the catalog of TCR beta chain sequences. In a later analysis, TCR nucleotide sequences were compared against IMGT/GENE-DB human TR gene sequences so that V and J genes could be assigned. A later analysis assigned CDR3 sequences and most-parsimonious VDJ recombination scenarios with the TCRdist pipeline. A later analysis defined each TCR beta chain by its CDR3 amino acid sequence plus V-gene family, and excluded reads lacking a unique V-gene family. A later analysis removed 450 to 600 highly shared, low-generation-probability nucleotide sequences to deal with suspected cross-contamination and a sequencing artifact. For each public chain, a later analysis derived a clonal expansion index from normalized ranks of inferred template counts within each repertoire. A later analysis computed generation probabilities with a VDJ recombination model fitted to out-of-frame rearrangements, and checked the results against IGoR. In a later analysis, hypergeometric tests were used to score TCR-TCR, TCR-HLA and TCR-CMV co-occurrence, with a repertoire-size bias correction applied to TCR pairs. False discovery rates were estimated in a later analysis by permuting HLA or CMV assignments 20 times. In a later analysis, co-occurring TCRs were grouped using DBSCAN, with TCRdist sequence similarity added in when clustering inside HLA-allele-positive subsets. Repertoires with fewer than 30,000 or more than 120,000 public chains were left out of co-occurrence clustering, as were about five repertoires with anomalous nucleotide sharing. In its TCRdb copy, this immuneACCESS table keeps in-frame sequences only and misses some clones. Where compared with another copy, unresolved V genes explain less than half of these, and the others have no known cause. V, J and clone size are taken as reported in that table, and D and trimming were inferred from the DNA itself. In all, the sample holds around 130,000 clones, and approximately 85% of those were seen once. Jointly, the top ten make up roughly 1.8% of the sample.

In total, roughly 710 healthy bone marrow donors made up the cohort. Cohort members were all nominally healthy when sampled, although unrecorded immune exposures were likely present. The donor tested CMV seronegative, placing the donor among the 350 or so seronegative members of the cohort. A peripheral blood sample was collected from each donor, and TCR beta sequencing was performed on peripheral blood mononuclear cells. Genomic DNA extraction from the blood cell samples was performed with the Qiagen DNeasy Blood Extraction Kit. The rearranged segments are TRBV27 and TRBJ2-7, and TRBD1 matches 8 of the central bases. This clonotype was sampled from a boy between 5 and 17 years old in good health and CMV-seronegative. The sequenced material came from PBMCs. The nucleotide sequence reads TGTGCCAGCAGTTTTGGACAGGGATACGAGCAGTACTTC. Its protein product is CASSFGQGYEQYF.